This TCR beta chain was identified in a study of T cell responses to AZD1222 COVID-19 vaccine. Study information: Investigators merged groups given second doses at roughly 4 or roughly 12 weeks.

Per germline, CDR1 LGHDT and CDR2 YNNKEL (reference sequence). V lost 8 bases and J lost 0, with 7 bases in between. The CDR3 is 12 amino acids. The study, taken as a whole, reports: Donors in the cohort were predominantly white British and more often female, and clonal diversity was possibly underestimated. None of the repertoires were sampled until the peak T cell response had passed. Spike-specific TCRs gained breadth and depth after people received two AZD1222 doses.

Assay used: immunoSEQ multiplex PCR; TCRdb lists only in-frame clones, some missing. The table lists 130,000 or so clones, 90% to 95% of them singletons. Regarding this clone: Its antigen is unidentified.

The chain has TRBV3-1 (or the pseudogene TRBV3-2) and TRBJ1-1; D ambiguous. The clonotype comes from an adult in good health. The sequences come from peripheral blood, collected on day 0 of AZD1222 vaccination. CDR3 in DNA: TGTGCCAGCCGAGCGATGAACACTGAAGCTTTCTTT. This sequence encodes CASRAMNTEAFF.